The entry that follows covers one T cell receptor beta chain sequence. Its antigen is as yet unknown. The data were produced by immunoSEQ multiplex PCR, yet TCRdb's version contains in-frame clones alone and is incomplete. The table includes 150,000 to 160,000 clones, 75% to 95% detected once. The sample originates from a study of T cell responses to AZD1222 COVID-19 vaccine. Across the study: Whether given at about 4 or about 12 weeks, second doses were pooled.

The V segment lost 5 bases and the J segment 7 bases; nucleotides outside the gene matches: 14. Germline V gene sequence: CDR1 MNHEY, CDR2 SMNVEV (reference sequence). The CDR3 has 15 residues. Points from the study as a whole: A rise in Spike-specific TCR breadth and depth followed two AZD1222 doses. A mostly white British donor set with more females was recruited, and clonal diversity was possibly underestimated. Across the whole spike, CD4 TCRs peaked at regions 160-218 and 743-854.

The sequencing used peripheral blood, collected on day 0 of AZD1222 vaccination. The source of this sequence is an adult in good health. The chain carries TRBV27 and TRBJ2-7; 7 nucleotides match TRBD1. CDR3 sequence reads: CASSPHDRVHEEQYF. CDR3 coding DNA: TGTGCCAGCAGTCCCCACGACAGGGTTCATGAAGAGCAGTACTTC.